A single sample is the source of the 16 T cell receptor beta chains below, sequenced in a study of cytomegalovirus exposure and HLA in healthy donors. Both 60 Vbeta primers and 13 Jbeta primers went into the PCR. Some clones are missing from TCRdb's copy, which holds only in-frame ones; the method was immunoSEQ multiplex PCR. The sample lists around 150,000 clones, 80% occurring once. The specimen was PBMCs. These receptor sequences come from a man aged 35 to 55 in good health and CMV-seropositive.

This clone was recorded once. The CDR3 coding sequence is TGTGCCAGCAGCTCGCAGGGCTACGAGCAGTACTTC. Its protein product is CASSSQGYEQYF. The V call is TRBV4-2, the J call TRBJ2-7, with a tentative D call TRBD1 (5 bases). This CDR3 is 12 amino acids long. Germline V gives CDR1 LGHNA, CDR2 YNFKEQ. V was cut by 5 bases and J by 3 bases, with 8 bases left in between.

The chain couples TRBV15 to TRBJ1-2; TRBD1 matches at 8 bases. CDR3 length: 14 amino acids. CDR1 and CDR2 (germline): LNHNV, YYDKDF (reference sequence). J gave up 5 bases and V 1 base, and 3 bases lay outside the gene matches. Here the CDR3 reads CATSRGTGSYGYTF. The DNA for the CDR3 is TGTGCCACCAGCAGAGGGACAGGGAGTTATGGCTACACCTTC. Variable domain in full (rest from reference TRBV15 and TRBJ1-2): DAMVIQNPRYQVTQFGKPVTLSCSQTLNHNVMYWYQQKSSQAPKLLFHYYDKDFNNEADTPDNFQSRRPNTSFCFLDIRSPGLGDTAMYLCATSRGTGSYGYTFGSGTRLTVV.

The gene calls are TRBV27 and TRBJ1-2; TRBD1 matches at 9 bases. The germline gives CDR1 MNHEY, CDR2 SMNVEV (reference sequence). The CDR3 runs 16 residues. The J segment lost 3 bases and the V segment lost 0 bases, leaving 5 bases of the junction unmatched. The CDR3 region is CASSLSPTGGDYGYTF. DNA of the CDR3: TGTGCCAGCAGTTTATCCCCCACAGGGGGCGACTATGGCTACACCTTC.

The CDR3: CASRGTANYGYTF. CDR3 sequence (DNA): TGTGCCAGCAGGGGGACAGCTAACTATGGCTACACCTTC. The chain is built from TRBV28 and TRBJ1-2; 7 nucleotides match TRBD1. Unmatched junction bases numbered 1, after V lost 6 bases and J lost 0 bases. Looked up from germline, CDR1 is MDHEN and CDR2 is SYDVKM. This CDR3 comprises 13 residues.

The chain combines TRBV10-1 with TRBJ1-6, with D hard to call. The CDR3 length is 13 residues. Germline assignment: CDR1 WNHNN and CDR2 SYGVQD (reference sequence). V was clipped by 5 bases and J by 9 bases, with 11 bases between them. This CDR3 reads CASSNGVSSPLHF. DNA for the CDR3: TGCGCCAGCAGTAACGGGGTTTCTTCACCCCTCCACTTT.

The chain links TRBV19 to TRBJ2-1, with TRBD2 matching over 11 bases. Germline lookup yields CDR1 LNHDA and CDR2 SQIVND (reference sequence). This CDR3 is built from 16 residues. V gave up 5 bases and J gave up 1 base; unmatched junction bases: 4. Written as DNA, the CDR3 is TGTGCCAGTAGTTGGACTAGCGGGTATTCCTACAATGAGCAGTTCTTC. Translated: CASSWTSGYSYNEQFF.

The chain links TRBV15 to TRBJ2-7; TRBD1 matches 10 bases. Unmatched junction bases numbered 6, after V lost 2 bases and J lost 5 bases. Germline loops: CDR1 LNHNV, CDR2 YYDKDF (reference sequence). The CDR3 contains 15 residues. The CDR3 region is CATSRLGTGAHEQYF. The CDR3 nucleotides are TGTGCCACCAGCAGATTAGGGACAGGGGCCCACGAGCAGTACTTC.

The chain employs TRBV4-3 and TRBJ2-5, with 8 positions matching TRBD1. This CDR3 has 16 residues. Germline V gene lookup returns CDR1 LGHNA and CDR2 YSLEER. The V and J ends lost 0 bases and 0 bases, in that order; junction bases with no gene match: 3. In DNA, the CDR3 is TGCGCCAGCAGCCAAGATGGGACAGGTTACCAAGAGACCCAGTACTTC. Translation: CASSQDGTGYQETQYF.

The chain is built from TRBV5-1 and TRBJ2-5; 12 nucleotides match TRBD2. V lost 0 bases and J lost 4; bases outside the gene matches: 4. The CDR3 totals 16 residues. The germline gives CDR1 SGHRS, CDR2 YFSETQ. For the CDR3, the DNA is TGCGCCAGCAGCTTGGACGGACTAGCGGGGAGAGAGACCCAGTACTTC. Amino acid sequence: CASSLDGLAGRETQYF.

This clone was counted a single time. CDR3 nucleotide sequence: TGCGCCAGCAGCCCGATCCTAAGGACAGGGGCGCAGTATTTT. It codes for CASSPILRTGAQYF. The chain combines TRBV4-1 with TRBJ2-3, with 9 bases that match TRBD1. CDR1 is MGHRA and CDR2 is YSYEKL in the germline V gene. This CDR3 is 14 amino acids long. After removal of 4 bases from V and 10 bases from J, the junction contained 9 bases not matched to a gene.

The rearrangement links TRBV28 to TRBJ2-7; 9 nucleotides align to TRBD1. Germline V gene lookup returns CDR1 MDHEN and CDR2 SYDVKM. The V segment lost 6 bases and the J segment 0 bases; nucleotides outside the gene matches: 3. This CDR3 is built from 14 residues. The chain's CDR3 is CASSWGQGSYEQYF. The CDR3 coding sequence is TGTGCCAGCAGCTGGGGACAGGGCTCCTACGAGCAGTACTTC.

The gene calls are TRBV9 and TRBJ1-5, with D perhaps matching TRBD1 (6 bases). The germline CDR1 and CDR2 sequences are SGDLS and YYNGEE. The CDR3 totals 15 residues. The V gene lost 0 bases and the J gene lost 7 bases, with 14 bases spanning the gap. The DNA of the CDR3 is TGTGCCAGCAGCGTAGGGGCAGGGGTTCTCCAGCCCCAGCATTTT. Its protein product is CASSVGAGVLQPQHF. Complete variable domain (other parts from reference TRBV9 and TRBJ1-5): DSGVTQTPKHLITATGQRVTLRCSPRSGDLSVYWYQQSLDQGLQFLIQYYNGEERAKGNILERFSAQQFPDLHSELNLSSLELGDSALYFCASSVGAGVLQPQHFGDGTRLSIL.

The V and J genes are TRBV2 and TRBJ2-2, with 7 bases fitting TRBD1. The CDR3 contains 14 residues. The V gene's germline CDR1 is SNHLY and CDR2 FYNNEI. Trimming at V came to 6 bases and at J to 5 bases, leaving 6 bases not matched to a gene. The CDR3: CASSRDRKTGELFF. CDR3 sequence (DNA): TGTGCCAGCAGCCGGGACAGAAAGACCGGGGAGCTGTTTTTT. Combining the CDR3 with reference TRBV2 and TRBJ2-2 gives the whole variable domain EPEVTQTPSHQVTQMGQEVILRCVPISNHLYFYWYRQILGQKVEFLVSFYNNEISEKSEIFDDQFSVERPDGSNFTLKIRSTKLEDSAMYFCASSRDRKTGELFFGEGSRLTVL.

This chain uses TRBV6-1 with TRBJ1-3; 8 bases agree with TRBD1. Germline loops: CDR1 MNHNS, CDR2 SASEGT. The CDR3 is made up of 16 amino acids. Trimming at V came to 4 bases and at J to 0 bases, leaving 5 bases not matched to a gene. CDR3 coding DNA: TGTGCCAGCAGTGCGAGACAGGGGCTCTCTGGAAACACCATATATTTT. This codes for CASSARQGLSGNTIYF.

Turning to this clone: Different DNA sequences within this sample yield the same CDR3. This rearrangement joins TRBV5-4 to TRBJ1-6; possible D gene TRBD1, 5 bases. V was pared by 4 bases and J by 0 bases, with 14 bases between. CDR1 is SGHNT, CDR2 YYREEE, per germline (reference sequence). This CDR3 region has 17 residues. Here the CDR3 DNA reads TGTGCCAGCAGCGGAGACAGTTTCCTCTCCTATAATTCACCCCTCCACTTT. Its translation: CASSGDSFLSYNSPLHF.

The J gene is TRBJ1-5, the V gene TRBV4-2; TRBD1 matches 9 bases. With V trimmed by 2 bases and J by 6 bases, 8 bases remained unmatched. Germline V gives CDR1 LGHNA, CDR2 YNFKEQ. The CDR3 sequence is 16 residues long. The CDR3 here is CASSQSGGQGGQPQHF. CDR3 sequence (DNA): TGTGCCAGCAGCCAAAGTGGGGGACAGGGCGGTCAGCCCCAGCATTTT.